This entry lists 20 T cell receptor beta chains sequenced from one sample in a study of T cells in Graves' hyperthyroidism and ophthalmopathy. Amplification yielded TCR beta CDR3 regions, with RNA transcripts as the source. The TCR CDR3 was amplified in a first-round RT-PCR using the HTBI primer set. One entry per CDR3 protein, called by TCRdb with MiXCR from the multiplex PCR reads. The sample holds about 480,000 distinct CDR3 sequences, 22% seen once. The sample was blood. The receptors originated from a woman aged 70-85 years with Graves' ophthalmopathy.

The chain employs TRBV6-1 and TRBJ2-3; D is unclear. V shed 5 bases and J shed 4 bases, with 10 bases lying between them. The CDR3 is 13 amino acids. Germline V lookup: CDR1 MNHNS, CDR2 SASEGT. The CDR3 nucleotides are TGTGCCAGCAGTCTAAGACACGCAGATACGCAGTATTTT. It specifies CASSLRHADTQYF.

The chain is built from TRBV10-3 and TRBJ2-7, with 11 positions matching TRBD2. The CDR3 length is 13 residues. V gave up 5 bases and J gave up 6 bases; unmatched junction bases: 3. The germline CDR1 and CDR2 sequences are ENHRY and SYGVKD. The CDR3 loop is CAISLAGGREQYF. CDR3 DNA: TGTGCCATCAGTTTAGCGGGGGGGCGCGAGCAGTACTTC.

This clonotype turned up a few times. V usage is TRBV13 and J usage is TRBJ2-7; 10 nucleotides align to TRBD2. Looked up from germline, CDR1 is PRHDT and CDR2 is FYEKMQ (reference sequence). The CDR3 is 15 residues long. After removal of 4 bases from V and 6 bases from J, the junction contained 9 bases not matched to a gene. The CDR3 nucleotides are TGTGCCAGCAGCTGGAGATTAGCGGGAGGACGCGAGCAGTACTTC. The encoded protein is CASSWRLAGGREQYF.

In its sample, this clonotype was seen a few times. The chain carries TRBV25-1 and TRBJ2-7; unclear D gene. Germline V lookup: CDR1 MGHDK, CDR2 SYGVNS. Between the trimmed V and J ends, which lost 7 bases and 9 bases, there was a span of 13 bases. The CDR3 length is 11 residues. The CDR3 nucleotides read TGTGCCAGCACATCCCTAAATGGGCAGTACTTC. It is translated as CASTSLNGQYF.

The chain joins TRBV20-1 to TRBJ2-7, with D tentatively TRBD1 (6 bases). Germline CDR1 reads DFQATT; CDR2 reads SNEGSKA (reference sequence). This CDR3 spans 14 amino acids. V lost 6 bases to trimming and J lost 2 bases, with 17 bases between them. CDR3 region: CSATVQQGPYEQYF. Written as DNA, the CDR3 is TGCAGTGCCACCGTCCAACAGGGCCCCTACGAGCAGTACTTC.

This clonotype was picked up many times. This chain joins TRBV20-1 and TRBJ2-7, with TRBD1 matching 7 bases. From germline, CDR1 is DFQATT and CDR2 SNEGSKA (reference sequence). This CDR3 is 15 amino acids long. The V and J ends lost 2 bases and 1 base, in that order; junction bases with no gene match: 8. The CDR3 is CSARPTGSPSYEQYF. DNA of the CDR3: TGCAGTGCTAGACCGACAGGGAGTCCTTCCTACGAGCAGTACTTC.

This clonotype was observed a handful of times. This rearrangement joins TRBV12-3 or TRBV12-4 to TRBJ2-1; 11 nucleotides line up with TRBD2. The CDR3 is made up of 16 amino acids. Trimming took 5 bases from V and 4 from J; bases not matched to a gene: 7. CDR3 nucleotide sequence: TGTGCCAGCAGTGCCGGGACTAGCGGACCTTACAATGAGCAGTTCTTC. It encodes CASSAGTSGPYNEQFF.

The CDR3 DNA reads TGTGCCAGCAGCTTTTCCGGGCTAAGATATGGCTACACCTTC. It encodes CASSFSGLRYGYTF. The chain employs TRBV7-2 and TRBJ1-2; no definite D call. V lost 3 bases and J lost 5, with 13 bases in between. The CDR3 is made up of 14 amino acids. In germline, CDR1 is SGHTA, CDR2 FQGNSA.

The CDR3 sequence is CASSQEMGTSYGYTF. CDR3 nucleotide sequence: TGTGCCAGCAGCCAAGAAATGGGCACATCCTATGGCTACACCTTC. The chain combines TRBV4-2 with TRBJ1-2; D uncertain. CDR3 length: 15 residues. V lost 0 bases, J lost 4 bases, and 12 bases lay in between. CDR1 and CDR2 (germline): LGHNA, YNFKEQ.

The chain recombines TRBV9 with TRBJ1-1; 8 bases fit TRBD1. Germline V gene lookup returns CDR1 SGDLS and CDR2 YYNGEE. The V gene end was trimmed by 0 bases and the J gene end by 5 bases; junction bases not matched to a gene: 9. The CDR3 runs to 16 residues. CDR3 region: CASSVETSGGITEAFF. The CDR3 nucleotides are TGTGCCAGCAGCGTAGAGACGTCAGGGGGCATTACTGAAGCTTTCTTT.

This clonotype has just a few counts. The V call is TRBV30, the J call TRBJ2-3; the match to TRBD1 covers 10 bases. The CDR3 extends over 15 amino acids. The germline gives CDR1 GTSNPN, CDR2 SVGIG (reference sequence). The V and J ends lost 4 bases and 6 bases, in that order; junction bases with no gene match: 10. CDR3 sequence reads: CAWMTGGAITDTQYF. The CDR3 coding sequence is TGTGCCTGGATGACAGGGGGCGCAATAACCGATACGCAGTATTTT.

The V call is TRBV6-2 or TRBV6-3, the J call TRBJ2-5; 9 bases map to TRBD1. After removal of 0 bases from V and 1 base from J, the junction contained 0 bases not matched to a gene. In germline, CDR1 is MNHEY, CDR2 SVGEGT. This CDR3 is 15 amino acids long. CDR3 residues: CASSYSTGGQETQYF. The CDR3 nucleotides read TGTGCCAGCAGTTACTCGACAGGGGGCCAAGAGACCCAGTACTTC.

The CDR3 reads CASSRLAQGAGELFF. The CDR3 DNA reads as TGTGCCAGCAGCCGACTAGCGCAGGGTGCCGGGGAGCTGTTTTTT. This sequence joins TRBV7-2 and TRBJ2-2, with 8 nucleotides matching TRBD2. The CDR3 is 15 residues long. J lost 6 bases, V lost 5 bases, and 8 bases had no gene match. Germline values: CDR1 SGHTA, CDR2 FQGNSA.

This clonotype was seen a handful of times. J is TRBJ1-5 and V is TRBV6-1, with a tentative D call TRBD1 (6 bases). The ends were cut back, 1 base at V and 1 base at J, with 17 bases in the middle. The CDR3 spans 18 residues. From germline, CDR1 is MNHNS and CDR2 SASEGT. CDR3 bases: TGTGCCAGCAGTGAAGGAATATTGGCCAGGGGCAGCAATCAGCCCCAGCATTTT. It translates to CASSEGILARGSNQPQHF.

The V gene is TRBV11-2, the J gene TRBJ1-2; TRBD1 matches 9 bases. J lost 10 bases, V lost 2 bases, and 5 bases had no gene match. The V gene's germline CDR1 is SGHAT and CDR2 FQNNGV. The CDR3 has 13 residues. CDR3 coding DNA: TGTGCCAGCAGCTTACAGGGACAGGGAATCTACACCTTC. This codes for CASSLQGQGIYTF. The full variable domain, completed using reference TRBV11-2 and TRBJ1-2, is EAGVAQSPRYKIIEKRQSVAFWCNPISGHATLYWYQQILGQGPKLLIQFQNNGVVDDSQLPKDRFSAERLKGVDSTLKIQPAKLEDSAVYLCASSLQGQGIYTFGSGTRLTVV.

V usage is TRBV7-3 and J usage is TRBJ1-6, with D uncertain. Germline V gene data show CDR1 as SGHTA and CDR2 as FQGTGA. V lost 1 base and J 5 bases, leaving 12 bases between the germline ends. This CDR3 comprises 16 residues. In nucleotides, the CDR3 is TGTGCCAGCAGCTTAATGGGAGGACCTCATAATTCACCCCTCCACTTT. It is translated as CASSLMGGPHNSPLHF.

The CDR3 loop is CASSIRLSGANVLTF. CDR3 DNA: TGTGCCAGCAGTATTCGTCTCTCTGGGGCCAACGTCCTGACTTTC. The rearrangement uses TRBV2 and TRBJ2-6; D remains unclear. The CDR3 has 15 amino acids. Germline CDR1 reads SNHLY; CDR2 reads FYNNEI. Trimming shortened V by 5 bases and J by 0 bases, and 8 bases separated the two germline ends.

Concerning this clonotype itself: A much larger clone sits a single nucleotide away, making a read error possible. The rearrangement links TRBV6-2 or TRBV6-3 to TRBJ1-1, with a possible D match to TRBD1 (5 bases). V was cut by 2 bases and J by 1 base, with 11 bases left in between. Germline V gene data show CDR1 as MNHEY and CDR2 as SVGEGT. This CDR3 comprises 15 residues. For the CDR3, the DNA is TGTGCCAGCAGTTACCCCCCCGGGGCGAACACTGAAGCTTTCTTT. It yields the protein CASSYPPGANTEAFF.

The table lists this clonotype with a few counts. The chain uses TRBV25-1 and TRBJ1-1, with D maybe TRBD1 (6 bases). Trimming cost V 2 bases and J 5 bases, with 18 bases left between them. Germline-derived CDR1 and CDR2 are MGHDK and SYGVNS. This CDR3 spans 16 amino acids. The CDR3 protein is CASSEAGGRGGTEAFF. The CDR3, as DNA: TGTGCCAGCAGTGAAGCGGGGGGCCGGGGAGGAACTGAAGCTTTCTTT.

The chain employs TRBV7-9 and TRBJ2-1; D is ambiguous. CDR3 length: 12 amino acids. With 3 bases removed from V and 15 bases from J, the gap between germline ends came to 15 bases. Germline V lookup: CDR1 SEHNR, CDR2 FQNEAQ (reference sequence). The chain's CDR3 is CASSFDWYSPFF. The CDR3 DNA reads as TGTGCCAGCAGCTTTGACTGGTACAGTCCGTTCTTC.